This T cell receptor (beta chain) was identified in a study of blood T cell repertoires in COVID-19. About the study: Italy, Spain and the United States were the sources of the convalescent and acute COVID-19 samples. Sources were T cells, B-cell-depleted T cells, or PBMCs; the material itself was cDNA or gDNA.

Per the germline V gene, CDR1 is SGHRS and CDR2 is YFSETQ. Trimming cost V 4 bases and J 8 bases; bases outside gene matches: 10. This CDR3 comprises 14 residues. Per the original methods: The assay estimated nucleated cells by amplifying reference gene primers. Generated by immunoSEQ multiplex PCR, the TCRdb table keeps only in-frame clones and is missing some. V and J calls and clone size follow that table, whereas D and trimming were derived from the DNA. In the table there are 150,000 to 200,000 clones, more than 60% of which are singletons. Source material: peripheral blood. The chain combines TRBV5-1 with TRBJ1-2; 8 positions match TRBD1. The sequence came from an older man with acute or convalescent COVID-19. This chain's CDR3 is CASSPDRVEGGYTF. The CDR3 DNA reads as TGCGCCAGCAGCCCGGACAGGGTTGAAGGCGGCTACACCTTC. The full variable domain, with the rest looked up from reference TRBV5-1 and TRBJ1-2, is KAGVTQTPRYLIKTRGQQVTLSCSPISGHRSVSWYQQTPGQGLQFLFEYFSETQRNKGNFPGRFSGRQFSNSRSEMNVSTLELGDSALYLCASSPDRVEGGYTFGSGTRLTVV.